This note documents a single T cell receptor (beta chain) sequence. CDR3 length: 12 amino acids. The data are from a study of blood T cell repertoires in COVID-19. How the authors handled the data: How many nucleated cells were present was estimated from reference gene primer amplification. This table comes from immunoSEQ multiplex PCR, and its TCRdb copy is limited to in-frame clones, with some not included. That table supplies the V and J calls and clone size; D and trimming were determined from the DNA. The sample comprises around 230,000 clones, 86% of which are singletons, and around 2% rests with the top ten.

This rearrangement joins TRBV21-1 to TRBJ2-7; the table assigns TRBD1, which was not confirmed against the DNA. TRBV21-1 is a listed pseudogene. The TCR was taken from a man in his thirties or forties who had recovered from COVID-19. The sequenced material came from peripheral blood. The CDR3 DNA sequence: TGTGCCAGCAGACAGAGTCTCTACGAGCAGTACTTC. Its protein is CASRQSLYEQYF.